This paragraph reports one T cell receptor beta chain. The sample originates from a study of T cell responses to AZD1222 COVID-19 vaccine. Only in-frame clones appear in the TCRdb table, and some are missing; sequencing was by immunoSEQ multiplex PCR. Of about 110,000 clones listed, approximately 90% are singletons. The germline CDR1 and CDR2 sequences are SNHLY and FYNNEI. CDR3 length: 15 amino acids. The J segment lost 4 bases and the V segment lost 7 bases, leaving 9 bases of the junction unmatched. This sequence joins TRBV2 and TRBJ2-2, with 7 bases lining up with TRBD1. The source is an adult who received the AZD1222 COVID-19 vaccine. The specimen was peripheral blood, collected 28 days after the second AZD1222 dose. CDR3 nucleotide sequence: TGTGCCAGCAAAGATCAGGGGGATGTCACCGGGGAGCTGTTTTTT. It translates to CASKDQGDVTGELFF.